This T cell receptor (beta chain) came from a study of TIL therapy for anti-PD-1-resistant metastatic lung cancer. Study-wide context: Median patient age was 54, ranging about 35-85 years. Most patients had lung adenocarcinoma; a handful of tumors were EGFR-mutant, two ALK-rearranged; half smoked currently or formerly. Median tumor mutation burden was around 1.6 mutations per megabase.

Regarding time point: pre-treatment sample, taken before nivolumab and TIL therapy. Germline values: CDR1 MGHRA, CDR2 YSYEKL. The V and J ends lost 0 bases and 3 bases respectively, with 5 bases between them. The CDR3 loop spans 13 amino acids. This clone was recorded a few times. The libraries were made with immunoSEQ v3. Sequencing depth was approximately 2 million read pairs for survey level, roughly 5-6.5 million for deep. Sequencing used immunoSEQ multiplex PCR; TCRdb keeps in-frame clones, though not all of them. The sample holds around 15,000 clones, 74% seen once. The sequencing here drew on blood, taken at baseline. The chain employs TRBV4-1 and TRBJ1-2; D is unresolved. This receptor was identified in a person aged 25 to 79 with non-small cell lung cancer. The CDR3, as DNA: TGCGCCAGCAGCCAAGAACAATACTATGGCTACACCTTC. Amino acid sequence: CASSQEQYYGYTF.